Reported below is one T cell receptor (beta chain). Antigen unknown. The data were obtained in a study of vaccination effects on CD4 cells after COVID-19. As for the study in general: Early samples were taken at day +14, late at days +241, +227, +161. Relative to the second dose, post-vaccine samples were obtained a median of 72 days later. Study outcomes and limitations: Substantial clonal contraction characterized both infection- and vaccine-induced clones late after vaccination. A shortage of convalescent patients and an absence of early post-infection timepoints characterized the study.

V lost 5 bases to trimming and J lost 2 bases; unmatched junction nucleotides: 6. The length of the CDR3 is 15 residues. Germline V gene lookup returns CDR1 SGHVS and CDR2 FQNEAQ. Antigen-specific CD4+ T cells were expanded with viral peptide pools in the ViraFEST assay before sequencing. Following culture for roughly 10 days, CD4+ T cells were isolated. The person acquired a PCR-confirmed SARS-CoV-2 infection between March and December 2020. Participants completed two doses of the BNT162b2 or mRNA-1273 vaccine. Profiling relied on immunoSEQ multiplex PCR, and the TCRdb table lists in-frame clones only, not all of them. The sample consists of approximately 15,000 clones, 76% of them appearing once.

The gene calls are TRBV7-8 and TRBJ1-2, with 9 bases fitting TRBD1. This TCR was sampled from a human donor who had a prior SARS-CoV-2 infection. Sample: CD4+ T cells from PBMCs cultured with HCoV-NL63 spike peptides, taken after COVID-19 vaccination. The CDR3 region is CASSPTGQGNYGYTF. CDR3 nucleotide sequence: TGTGCCAGCAGCCCCACCGGACAGGGGAACTATGGCTACACCTTC.